These 27 T cell receptor beta chains were all obtained from the same sample, sequenced in a study of blood T cell repertoires in COVID-19. Here immunoSEQ multiplex PCR was the method, and the copy in TCRdb shows in-frame clones only, minus some. The sample includes approximately 100,000 clones, less than 85% of them seen just once. Sequencing used peripheral blood. Receptor source: a woman aged 55-75 years with acute or convalescent COVID-19.

The chain links TRBV21-1 to TRBJ1-3. TRBV21-1 is annotated as a pseudogene. The CDR3 has 16 residues. The CDR3 DNA follows: TGTGCCAGCAGCTTAACAAAGGGAGACTCTGGAAACACCATATATTTT. Translated: CASSLTKGDSGNTIYF.

The chain combines TRBV30 with TRBJ2-2; TRBD2 matches at 9 bases. The ends lost 4 bases at V and 4 bases at J; junction bases unmatched: 13. Germline CDR1 reads GTSNPN; CDR2 reads SVGIG (reference sequence). The CDR3 length is 17 residues. CDR3: CAWTSFLAGIATGELFF. The CDR3 DNA sequence: TGTGCCTGGACCTCTTTCCTAGCGGGGATTGCCACCGGGGAGCTGTTTTTT.

The rearrangement uses TRBV11-2 and TRBJ2-5, with D possibly TRBD1 on 6 matching bases. V lost 3 bases and J 3 bases, leaving 11 bases between the germline ends. Germline V gene lookup returns CDR1 SGHAT and CDR2 FQNNGV. The CDR3 length is 14 residues. CDR3 in amino acids: CASSFNRVEETQYF. The CDR3 region has the DNA TGTGCCAGCAGCTTTAACAGGGTTGAAGAGACCCAGTACTTC.

The J gene is TRBJ2-5, the V gene TRBV30; possibly TRBD2 for D (6 bases). V shed 2 bases and J shed 1 base, with 11 bases lying between them. In germline, CDR1 is GTSNPN, CDR2 SVGIG (reference sequence). The CDR3 spans 14 residues. The CDR3 sequence is CAWSRRVPQETQYF. The CDR3 DNA reads TGTGCCTGGAGTAGGAGGGTCCCCCAAGAGACCCAGTACTTC. The entire variable domain, with the rest obtained from reference TRBV30 and TRBJ2-5, is as follows: SQTIHQWPATLVQPVGSPLSLECTVEGTSNPNLYWYRQAAGRGLQLLFYSVGIGQISSEVPQNLSASRPQDRQFILSSKKLLLSDSGFYLCAWSRRVPQETQYFGPGTRLLVL.

The chain combines TRBV4-3 with TRBJ1-2, with a weak D call TRBD1 (6 bases). The ends were cut back, 3 bases at V and 4 bases at J, with 15 bases in the middle. Germline-derived CDR1 and CDR2 are LGHNA and YSLEER. This CDR3 comprises 15 residues. This CDR3 reads CASSQSRGQSYGYTF. CDR3 nucleotides: TGCGCCAGCAGCCAGAGTAGAGGACAGTCCTATGGCTACACCTTC.

The V and J genes are TRBV6-5 and TRBJ1-2; D possibly corresponds to TRBD1 (6 bases). V was pared by 6 bases and J by 3 bases, with 14 bases between. This CDR3 has 14 residues. Germline CDR1 is MNHEY and CDR2 is SVGAGI. DNA of the CDR3: TGTGCCAGCAGCACTCGCAGGGGCGACTATGGCTACACCTTC. It translates to CASSTRRGDYGYTF.

The chain is built from TRBV6-5 and TRBJ1-1, with D tentatively TRBD1 (6 bases). This CDR3 is 15 amino acids long. Germline V gives CDR1 MNHEY, CDR2 SVGAGI. Trimming pared 6 bases from V and 2 bases from J, leaving 16 bases between. The CDR3 coding sequence is TGTGCCAGCAGGGCAGGGGCCGCGGTAAACACTGAAGCTTTCTTT. Its protein is CASRAGAAVNTEAFF.

V usage is TRBV1 and J usage is TRBJ2-7; no check of the table's D call, TRBD1, against the DNA was made. TRBV1 is noted as a pseudogene. CDR3 size: 14 residues. The CDR3 DNA reads as TGCACCAGCAGCCACTGGGACAGGAACTACGAGCAGTACTTC. This gives the protein CTSSHWDRNYEQYF.

The chain joins TRBV5-1 to TRBJ1-2, with TRBD1 as a possible D gene (6 bases). Looked up from germline, CDR1 is SGHRS and CDR2 is YFSETQ. CDR3 length equals 19 residues. V was cut by 0 bases and J by 2 bases, with 23 bases left in between. The CDR3 sequence is CASSLGPWEGGRTNYGYTF. CDR3 coding DNA: TGCGCCAGCAGCTTGGGACCGTGGGAGGGGGGCAGGACCAACTATGGCTACACCTTC. Using reference TRBV5-1 and TRBJ1-2 for the parts outside the CDR3, the full variable domain is KAGVTQTPRYLIKTRGQQVTLSCSPISGHRSVSWYQQTPGQGLQFLFEYFSETQRNKGNFPGRFSGRQFSNSRSEMNVSTLELGDSALYLCASSLGPWEGGRTNYGYTFGSGTRLTVV.

This clone has only one observation. The chain couples TRBV5-1 to TRBJ1-1; TRBD1 agrees at 10 bases. The trim removed 5 bases at V and 4 bases at J, leaving 8 bases unmatched. This CDR3 is 15 amino acids long. Germline-derived CDR1 and CDR2 are SGHRS and YFSETQ. CDR3 in amino acids: CASSFGTGVGTEAFF. Here the CDR3 DNA reads TGCGCCAGCAGTTTTGGGACAGGGGTTGGCACTGAAGCTTTCTTT.

J is TRBJ1-5 and V is TRBV2; no firm D call. Germline V gene lookup returns CDR1 SNHLY and CDR2 FYNNEI. The CDR3 runs to 15 residues. V was pared by 6 bases and J by 0 bases, with 12 bases between. The CDR3: CASRADGDSNQPQHF. The CDR3 nucleotides read TGTGCCAGCAGGGCCGACGGAGATAGCAATCAGCCCCAGCATTTT.

CDR3 sequence (DNA): TGTGCCAGCAGCAACCCCCCGGGACAGGGGGCCTCCTATAATTCACCCCTCCACTTT. Translation: CASSNPPGQGASYNSPLHF. The genes are TRBV21-1 and TRBJ1-6; the table's TRBD1 call for D was not verified on the DNA. TRBV21-1 is annotated as a pseudogene. The CDR3 covers 19 residues.

The chain employs TRBV3-1 (or the pseudogene TRBV3-2) and TRBJ1-6; 10 bases fit TRBD1. Germline V gene data show CDR1 as LGHDT and CDR2 as YNNKEL (reference sequence). The CDR3 consists of 18 residues. V dropped 5 bases and J dropped 9; count of bases not matched to a gene: 16. This CDR3 is CASSYGQGEGGFSSPLHF. DNA for the CDR3: TGTGCCAGCAGCTACGGACAGGGGGAGGGAGGCTTCTCTTCACCCCTCCACTTT.

The chain employs TRBV9 and TRBJ1-1, with D possibly matching TRBD1 (5 bases). Per germline, CDR1 SGDLS and CDR2 YYNGEE. Trimming took off 4 bases at V and 3 bases at J, with 13 bases between the two ends. The CDR3 sequence is 14 residues long. This CDR3 reads CASSLRVRDTEAFF. The CDR3 DNA follows: TGTGCCAGCAGCCTACGAGTCAGGGACACTGAAGCTTTCTTT.

The rearrangement links TRBV7-2 to TRBJ2-7; 7 bases align to TRBD1. Germline CDR1 SGHTA, CDR2 FQGNSA. V lost 5 bases and J lost 4; bases outside the gene matches: 5. This CDR3 is built from 13 residues. The CDR3: CASSTGTAYEQYF. CDR3 in DNA: TGTGCCAGCAGCACCGGGACAGCGTACGAGCAGTACTTC.

The rearrangement links TRBV11-3 to TRBJ2-3, with 7 bases lining up with TRBD1. The CDR3 has 14 residues. V was clipped by 2 bases and J by 8 bases; unmatched bases: 7. The germline V gene encodes CDR1 SGHNT and CDR2 YENEEA. The CDR3 is CASSLRSAGGTQYF. The CDR3 nucleotides read TGTGCCAGCAGCTTAAGGTCGGCAGGGGGTACGCAGTATTTT.

The CDR3 sequence is CASSTGDFGEAFF. CDR3 coding DNA: TGTGCCAGCAGCACAGGGGATTTTGGTGAAGCTTTCTTT. This chain connects TRBV9 to TRBJ1-1; 7 bases match TRBD1. Germline V gene data show CDR1 as SGDLS and CDR2 as YYNGEE. V dropped 4 bases and J dropped 7; count of bases not matched to a gene: 7. The CDR3 has 13 amino acids.

V and J are TRBV5-1 and TRBJ2-7; 7 positions match TRBD2. V trimming: 4 bases; J trimming: 3 bases; junction bases outside the gene matches: 10. The CDR3 length is 15 residues. The germline gives CDR1 SGHRS, CDR2 YFSETQ. CDR3 bases: TGCGCCAGCAGCCGCCTTGGGACTACCGGCTACGAGCAGTACTTC. Translation: CASSRLGTTGYEQYF. Full variable domain (missing parts from reference TRBV5-1 and TRBJ2-7): KAGVTQTPRYLIKTRGQQVTLSCSPISGHRSVSWYQQTPGQGLQFLFEYFSETQRNKGNFPGRFSGRQFSNSRSEMNVSTLELGDSALYLCASSRLGTTGYEQYFGPGTRLTVT.

This chain joins TRBV5-6 and TRBJ1-4; tentatively, D is TRBD1 (5 bases). CDR1 and CDR2 (germline): SGHDT, YYEEEE. V lost 7 bases and J 7 bases, leaving 17 bases between the germline ends. The CDR3 consists of 14 residues. CDR3 DNA: TGTGCCAGCGGGACGGGAGCAGCGGGTGAAAAACTGTTTTTT. Encoded protein: CASGTGAAGEKLFF.

Only a few counts were recorded for this clone. The gene calls are TRBV7-9 and TRBJ2-7; 7 positions match TRBD2. Germline V lookup: CDR1 SEHNR, CDR2 FQNEAQ (reference sequence). After removal of 8 bases from V and 0 bases from J, the junction contained 7 bases not matched to a gene. The CDR3 runs to 14 residues. Here the CDR3 DNA reads TGTGCCAGCGGAAGGGAGGGGAGCTCCTACGAGCAGTACTTC. Encoded protein: CASGREGSSYEQYF.

The V call is TRBV30, the J call TRBJ1-1, with no clear D. Germline loops: CDR1 GTSNPN, CDR2 SVGIG (reference sequence). The ends were cut back, 0 bases at V and 0 bases at J, with 5 bases in the middle. This CDR3 comprises 13 residues. The CDR3 bases are TGTGCCTGGAGTGTAACTATGAACACTGAAGCTTTCTTT. This encodes CAWSVTMNTEAFF. The variable domain in full, with the rest retrieved from reference TRBV30 and TRBJ1-1, is SQTIHQWPATLVQPVGSPLSLECTVEGTSNPNLYWYRQAAGRGLQLLFYSVGIGQISSEVPQNLSASRPQDRQFILSSKKLLLSDSGFYLCAWSVTMNTEAFFGQGTRLTVV.

The V and J genes are TRBV7-2 and TRBJ1-4, with D perhaps TRBD1 (5 bases). The CDR3 is 16 amino acids. The V gene's germline CDR1 is SGHTA and CDR2 FQGNSA. The ends were cut back, 1 base at V and 2 bases at J, with 11 bases in the middle. As DNA, the CDR3 is TGTGCCAGCAGCTTAGGCGCGGGGCGCACTAATGAAAAACTGTTTTTT. As protein: CASSLGAGRTNEKLFF.

The chain is built from TRBV7-3 and TRBJ2-5; 8 bases map to TRBD2. J was trimmed by 5 bases and V by 5 bases; bases with no gene match: 7. Germline V lookup: CDR1 SGHTA, CDR2 FQGTGA. This CDR3 has 14 amino acids. The CDR3 bases are TGTGCCAGCAGCCCAAGCGGGGGCGGCGAGACCCAGTACTTC. Protein: CASSPSGGGETQYF.

CDR3 amino acids: CASSIRGYQPQHF. CDR3 coding DNA: TGTGCCAGTAGTATAAGGGGGTATCAGCCCCAGCATTTT. The chain is built from TRBV19 and TRBJ1-5; a possible D gene is TRBD1 (6 bases). The length of the CDR3 is 13 residues. V gave up 2 bases and J gave up 5 bases, with 7 bases separating them. Germline lookup yields CDR1 LNHDA and CDR2 SQIVND (reference sequence).

V and J are TRBV3-1 (or the pseudogene TRBV3-2) and TRBJ1-2, with D tentatively TRBD1 (5 bases). Trimming left V 4 bases short and J 3 bases short, with 18 bases between. Germline loops: CDR1 LGHDT, CDR2 YNNKEL (reference sequence). This CDR3 comprises 16 residues. In DNA, the CDR3 is TGTGCCAGCAGCCGGGACTTGACGGACGGATACTATGGCTACACCTTC. Translated, it gives CASSRDLTDGYYGYTF.

The rearrangement uses TRBV6-2 or TRBV6-3 and TRBJ2-3; TRBD1 is a possible D gene (5 bases). V lost 5 bases to trimming and J lost 3 bases, with 12 bases between them. The CDR3 is made up of 14 amino acids. CDR1 and CDR2 (germline): MNHEY, SVGEGT. The CDR3 loop reads CASSLQRQTDTQYF. The CDR3 DNA follows: TGTGCCAGCAGTCTGCAACGACAGACAGATACGCAGTATTTT.

This clone appeared a few times. The chain has TRBV6-1 and TRBJ2-2; D ambiguous. In germline, CDR1 is MNHNS, CDR2 SASEGT. The CDR3 is 14 residues long. Between the trimmed V and J ends, which lost 2 bases and 3 bases, there was a span of 7 bases. In DNA, the CDR3 is TGTGCCAGCAGTGAATTGGCTTACACCGGGGAGCTGTTTTTT. It yields the protein CASSELAYTGELFF.